These T cell receptor beta chains were read from a single sample in a study of shared clonotypes between healthy human individuals. TCRdb's copy holds only in-frame clones and misses some; the assay was immunoSEQ multiplex PCR. The sample has some 450,000 clones, 75% to 80% seen once. The sample was PBMCs. All receptors derive from a woman between 35 and 50 years old in good health. Some clones in this sample may be carry-over from other donors' samples. Each CDR3 is given with its conserved first and last residue. The D gene is left open where the match is weak. The size field is filled for only some rows; it gives once, few, many or a size class.

J	D	size	V	CDR3	DNA
TRBJ2-3	.	.	TRBV15	CATSSERWGTDTQYF	TGTGCCACCAGCAGCGAGCGGTGGGGGACAGATACGCAGTATTTT
TRBJ1-2	.	.	TRBV28	CASSLGSRYGYTF	TGTGCCAGCAGTTTAGGGTCTCGCTATGGCTACACCTTC
TRBJ2-1	TRBD2	.	TRBV4-2	CASSQDLLAGAINGQFF	TGTGCCAGCAGCCAAGATCTACTAGCGGGAGCTATTAATGGGCAGTTCTTC
TRBJ1-6	.	.	TRBV6-1	CASSDIRGSSLHF	TGTGCCAGCAGTGATATTAGGGGGTCGTCCCTCCACTTT
TRBJ2-1	.	.	TRBV7-6	CASSLSPGNNEQFF	TGTGCCAGCAGCTTAAGTCCGGGAAACAATGAGCAGTTCTTC
TRBJ2-7	TRBD1	.	TRBV7-9	CASSLVQGATSYEQYF	TGTGCCAGCAGCTTAGTGCAGGGGGCGACTTCCTACGAGCAGTACTTC
TRBJ2-1	.	.	TRBV2	CASSESRNNEQFF	TGTGCCAGCAGTGAATCACGGAACAATGAGCAGTTCTTC
TRBJ2-1	.	.	TRBV30	CAWSVIGGLYNEQFF	TGTGCCTGGAGTGTAATAGGCGGACTTTACAATGAGCAGTTCTTC
TRBJ2-1	TRBD1	.	TRBV9	CASSGSGTATYNEQFF	TGTGCCAGCAGCGGATCCGGGACAGCCACCTACAATGAGCAGTTCTTC
TRBJ2-1	.	once	TRBV9	CASSVGLDYEQFF	TGTGCCAGCAGCGTAGGATTGGATTATGAGCAGTTCTTC
TRBJ2-3	TRBD2	once	TRBV2	CASRAGTSGTDTQYF	TGTGCCAGCAGGGCCGGGACTAGCGGCACAGATACGCAGTATTTT
TRBJ1-5	.	.	TRBV5-1	CASNPPRTPGSNQPQHF	TGCGCCAGCAACCCCCCGCGGACGCCTGGAAGCAATCAGCCCCAGCATTTT
TRBJ2-7	TRBD1	.	TRBV11-2	CASSSTGSSEQYF	TGTGCCAGCAGCTCGACAGGGAGCAGCGAGCAGTACTTC
TRBJ1-1	.	.	TRBV18	CASSPPSELEAFF	TGTGCTAGCTCACCACCGTCGGAGCTCGAAGCTTTCTTT
TRBJ2-5	.	.	TRBV29-1	CSASLNQETQYF	TGCAGCGCCTCCTTGAACCAAGAGACCCAGTACTTC
TRBJ2-7	.	.	TRBV6-1	CASSEMQAPSYEQYF	TGTGCCAGCAGTGAAATGCAGGCCCCCTCCTACGAGCAGTACTTC
TRBJ2-7	.	.	TRBV4-1	CASSQGRGIGPYEQYF	TGCGCCAGCAGCCAGGGCCGGGGAATCGGGCCCTACGAGCAGTACTTC
TRBJ2-7	.	.	TRBV5-4	CASSTSGFAYEQYF	TGTGCCAGCAGTACGAGTGGATTCGCCTACGAGCAGTACTTC
TRBJ1-1	.	.	TRBV5-8	CASSLVFSLGGAEAFF	TGTGCCAGCAGCTTGGTGTTCAGTCTTGGGGGGGCCGAAGCTTTCTTT
TRBJ1-2	.	few	TRBV19	CASSISTGGYGYTF	TGTGCCAGTAGTATATCGACGGGAGGGTATGGCTACACCTTC
TRBJ2-7	TRBD2	.	TRBV5-1	CASRRLAGVHEQYF	TGCGCCAGCCGTCGACTAGCGGGAGTCCACGAGCAGTACTTC
TRBJ2-3	TRBD2	.	TRBV29-1	CSVVAGGTDTQYF	TGCAGCGTAGTAGCGGGAGGGACAGATACGCAGTATTTT
TRBJ1-4	.	many	TRBV15	CATSLSPARAKLFF	TGTGCCACCAGCTTGTCCCCGGCAAGGGCAAAACTGTTTTTT